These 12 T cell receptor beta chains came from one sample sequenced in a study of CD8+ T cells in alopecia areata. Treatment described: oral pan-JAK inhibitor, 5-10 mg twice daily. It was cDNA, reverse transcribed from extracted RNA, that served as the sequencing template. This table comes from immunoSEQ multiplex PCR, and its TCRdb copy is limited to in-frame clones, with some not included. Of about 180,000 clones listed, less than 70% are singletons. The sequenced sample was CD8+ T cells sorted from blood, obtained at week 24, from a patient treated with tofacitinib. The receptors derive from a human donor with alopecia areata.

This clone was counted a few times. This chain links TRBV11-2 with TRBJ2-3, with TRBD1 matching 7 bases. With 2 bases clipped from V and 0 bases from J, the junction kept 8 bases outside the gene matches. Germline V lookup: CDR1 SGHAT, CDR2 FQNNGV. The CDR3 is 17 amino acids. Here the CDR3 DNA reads TGTGCCAGCAGCTTACCCCACGGACAGGAGAGCACAGATACGCAGTATTTT. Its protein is CASSLPHGQESTDTQYF.

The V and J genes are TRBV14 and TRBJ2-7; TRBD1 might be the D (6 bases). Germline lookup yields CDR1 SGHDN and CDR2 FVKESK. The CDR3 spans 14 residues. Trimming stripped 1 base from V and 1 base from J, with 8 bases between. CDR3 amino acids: CASSQVDRSYEQYF. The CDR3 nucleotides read TGTGCCAGCAGCCAAGTCGACAGGTCCTACGAGCAGTACTTC.

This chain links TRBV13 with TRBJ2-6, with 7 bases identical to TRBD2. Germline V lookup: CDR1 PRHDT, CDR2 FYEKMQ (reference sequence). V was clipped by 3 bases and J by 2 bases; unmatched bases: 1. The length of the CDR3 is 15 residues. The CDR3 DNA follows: TGTGCCAGCAGCTTGGGGGGGGCTGGGGCCAACGTCCTGACTTTC. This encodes CASSLGGAGANVLTF.

The CDR3 is CASSDIRTSGGPDTQYF. CDR3 bases: TGTGCCAGCAGTGACATTCGAACTAGCGGGGGACCAGATACGCAGTATTTT. V and J are TRBV2 and TRBJ2-3, with TRBD2 matching 11 bases. Germline-derived CDR1 and CDR2 are SNHLY and FYNNEI. The CDR3 length is 17 residues. V was pared by 3 bases and J by 4 bases, with 9 bases of the junction left unmatched.

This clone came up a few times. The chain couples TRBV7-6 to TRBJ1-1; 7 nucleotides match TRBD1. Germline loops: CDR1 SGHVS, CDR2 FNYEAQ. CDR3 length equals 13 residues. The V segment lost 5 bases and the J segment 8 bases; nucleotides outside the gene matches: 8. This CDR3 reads CASSPRTGNEAFF. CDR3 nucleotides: TGTGCCAGCAGCCCTCGGACAGGTAACGAAGCTTTCTTT.

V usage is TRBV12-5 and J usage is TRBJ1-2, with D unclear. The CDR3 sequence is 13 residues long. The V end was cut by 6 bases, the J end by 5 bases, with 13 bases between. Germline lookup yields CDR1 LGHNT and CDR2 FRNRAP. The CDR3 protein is CASGPDAKYGYTF. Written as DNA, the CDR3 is TGTGCTAGTGGCCCGGACGCAAAGTATGGCTACACCTTC.

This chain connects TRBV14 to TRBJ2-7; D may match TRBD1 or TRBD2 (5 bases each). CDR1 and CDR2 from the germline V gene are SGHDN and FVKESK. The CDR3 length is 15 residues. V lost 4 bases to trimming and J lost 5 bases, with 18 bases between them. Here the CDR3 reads CASSRVGGLDDEQYF. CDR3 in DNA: TGTGCCAGCAGCCGGGTTGGGGGATTAGACGACGAGCAGTACTTC.

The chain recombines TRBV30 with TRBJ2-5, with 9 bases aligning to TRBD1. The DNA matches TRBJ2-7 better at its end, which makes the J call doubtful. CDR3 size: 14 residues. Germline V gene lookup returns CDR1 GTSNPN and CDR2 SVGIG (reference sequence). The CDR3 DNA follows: TGTGCCTGGAGTGTAGGGACAGGGTCCTACGAGCAGTACTTC. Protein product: CAWSVGTGSYEQYF.

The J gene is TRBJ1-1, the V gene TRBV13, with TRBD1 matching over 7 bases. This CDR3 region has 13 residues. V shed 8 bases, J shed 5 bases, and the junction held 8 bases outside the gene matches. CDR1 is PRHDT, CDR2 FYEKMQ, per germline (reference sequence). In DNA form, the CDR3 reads TGTGCCAGCTCAGGGGGATGGGGTACTGAAGCTTTCTTT. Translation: CASSGGWGTEAFF. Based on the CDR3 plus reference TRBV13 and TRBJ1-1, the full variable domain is AAGVIQSPRHLIKEKRETATLKCYPIPRHDTVYWYQQGPGQDPQFLISFYEKMQSDKGSIPDRFSAQQFSDYHSELNMSSLELGDSALYFCASSGGWGTEAFFGQGTRLTVV.

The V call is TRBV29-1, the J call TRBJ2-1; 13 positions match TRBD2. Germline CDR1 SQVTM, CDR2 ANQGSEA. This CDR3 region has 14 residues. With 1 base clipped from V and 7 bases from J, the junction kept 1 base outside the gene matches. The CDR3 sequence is CSVEGLAGGNEQFF. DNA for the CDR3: TGCAGCGTTGAAGGACTAGCGGGGGGTAATGAGCAGTTCTTC.

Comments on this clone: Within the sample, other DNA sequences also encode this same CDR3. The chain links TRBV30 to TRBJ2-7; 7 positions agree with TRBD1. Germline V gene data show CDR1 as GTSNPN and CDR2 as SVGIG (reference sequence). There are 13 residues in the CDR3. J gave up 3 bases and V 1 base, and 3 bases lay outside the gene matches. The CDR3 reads CAWSAGQSYEQYF. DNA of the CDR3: TGTGCCTGGAGTGCGGGACAGAGCTACGAGCAGTACTTC.

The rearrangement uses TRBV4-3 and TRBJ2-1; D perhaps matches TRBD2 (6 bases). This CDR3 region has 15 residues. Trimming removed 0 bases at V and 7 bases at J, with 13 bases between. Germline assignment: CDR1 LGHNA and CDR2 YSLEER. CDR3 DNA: TGCGCCAGCAGCCAAGATAGGAGGGGACGGAATGAGCAGTTCTTC. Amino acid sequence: CASSQDRRGRNEQFF.